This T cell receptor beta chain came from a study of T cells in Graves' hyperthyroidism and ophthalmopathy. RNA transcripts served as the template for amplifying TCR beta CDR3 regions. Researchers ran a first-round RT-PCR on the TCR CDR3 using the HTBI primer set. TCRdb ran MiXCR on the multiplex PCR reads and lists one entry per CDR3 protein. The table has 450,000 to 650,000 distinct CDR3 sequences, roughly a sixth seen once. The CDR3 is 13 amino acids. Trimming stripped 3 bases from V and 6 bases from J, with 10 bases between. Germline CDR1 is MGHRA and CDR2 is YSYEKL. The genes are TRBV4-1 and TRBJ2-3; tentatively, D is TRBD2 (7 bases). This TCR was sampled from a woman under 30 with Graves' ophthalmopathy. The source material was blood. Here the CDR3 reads CASSQGGGDTQYF. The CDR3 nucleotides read TGCGCCAGCAGCCAGGGAGGGGGGGATACGCAGTATTTT.